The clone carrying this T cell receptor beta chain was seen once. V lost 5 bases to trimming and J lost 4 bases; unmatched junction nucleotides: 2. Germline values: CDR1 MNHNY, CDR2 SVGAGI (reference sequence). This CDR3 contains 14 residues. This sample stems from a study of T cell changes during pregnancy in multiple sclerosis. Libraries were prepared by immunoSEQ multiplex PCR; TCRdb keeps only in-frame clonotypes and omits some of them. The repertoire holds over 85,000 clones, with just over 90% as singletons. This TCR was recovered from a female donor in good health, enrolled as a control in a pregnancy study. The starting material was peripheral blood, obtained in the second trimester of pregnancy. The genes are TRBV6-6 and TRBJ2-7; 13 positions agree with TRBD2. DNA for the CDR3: TGTGCCAGCAGTCGGACTAGCGGGAGTTACGAGCAGTACTTC. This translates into CASSRTSGSYEQYF.